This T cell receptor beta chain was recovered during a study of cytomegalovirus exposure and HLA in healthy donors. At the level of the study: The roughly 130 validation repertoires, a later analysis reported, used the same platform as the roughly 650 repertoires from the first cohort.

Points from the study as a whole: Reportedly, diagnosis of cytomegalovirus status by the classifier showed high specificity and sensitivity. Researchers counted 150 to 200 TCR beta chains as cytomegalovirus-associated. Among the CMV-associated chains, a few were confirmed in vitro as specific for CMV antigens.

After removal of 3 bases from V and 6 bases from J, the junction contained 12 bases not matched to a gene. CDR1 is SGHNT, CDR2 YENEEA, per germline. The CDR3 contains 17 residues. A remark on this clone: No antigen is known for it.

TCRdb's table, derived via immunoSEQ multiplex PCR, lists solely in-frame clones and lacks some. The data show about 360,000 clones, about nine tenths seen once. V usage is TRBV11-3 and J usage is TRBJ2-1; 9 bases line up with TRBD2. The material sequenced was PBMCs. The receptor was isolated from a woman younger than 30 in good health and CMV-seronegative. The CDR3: CASSFTGLASPTNEQFF. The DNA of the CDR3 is TGTGCCAGCAGCTTTACGGGACTAGCTTCCCCTACCAATGAGCAGTTCTTC.